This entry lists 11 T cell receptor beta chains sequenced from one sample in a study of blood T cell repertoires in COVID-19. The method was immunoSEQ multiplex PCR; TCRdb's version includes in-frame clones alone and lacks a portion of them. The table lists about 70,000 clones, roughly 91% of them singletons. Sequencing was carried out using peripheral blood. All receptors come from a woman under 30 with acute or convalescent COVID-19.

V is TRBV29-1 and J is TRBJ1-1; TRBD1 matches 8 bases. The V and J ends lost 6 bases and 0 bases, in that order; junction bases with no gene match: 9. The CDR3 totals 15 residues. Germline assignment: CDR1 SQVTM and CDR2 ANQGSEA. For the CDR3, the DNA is TGCAGCGTAGGACAGGGCGGTGGAGTGAACACTGAAGCTTTCTTT. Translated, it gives CSVGQGGGVNTEAFF. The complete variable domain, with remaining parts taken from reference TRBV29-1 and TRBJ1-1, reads SAVISQKPSRDICQRGTSLTIQCQVDSQVTMMFWYRQQPGQSLTLIATANQGSEATYESGFVIDKFPISRPNLTFSTLTVSNMSPEDSSIYLCSVGQGGGVNTEAFFGQGTRLTVV.

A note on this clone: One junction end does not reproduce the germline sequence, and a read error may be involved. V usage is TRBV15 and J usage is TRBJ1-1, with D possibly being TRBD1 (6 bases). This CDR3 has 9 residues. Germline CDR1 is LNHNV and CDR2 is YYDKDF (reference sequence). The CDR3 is CATRGGHRF. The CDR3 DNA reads TGTGCCACCAGGGGGGGGCACCGATTT.

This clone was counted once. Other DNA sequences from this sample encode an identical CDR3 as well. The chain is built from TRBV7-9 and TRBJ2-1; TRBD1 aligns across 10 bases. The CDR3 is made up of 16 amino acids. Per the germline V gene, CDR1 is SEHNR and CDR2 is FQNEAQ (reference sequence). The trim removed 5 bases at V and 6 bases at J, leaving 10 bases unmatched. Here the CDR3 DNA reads TGTGCCAGCAGCCCGTCGACAGGGGGCAGAGGCAATGAGCAGTTCTTC. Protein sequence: CASSPSTGGRGNEQFF.

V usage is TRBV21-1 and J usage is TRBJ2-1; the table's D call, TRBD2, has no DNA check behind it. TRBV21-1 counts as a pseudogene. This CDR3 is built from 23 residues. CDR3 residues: CASSKPPRTYGTSGSTRDNEQFF. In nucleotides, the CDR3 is TGTGCCAGCAGCAAACCTCCGCGGACCTATGGGACTAGCGGGAGTACGAGGGACAATGAGCAGTTCTTC.

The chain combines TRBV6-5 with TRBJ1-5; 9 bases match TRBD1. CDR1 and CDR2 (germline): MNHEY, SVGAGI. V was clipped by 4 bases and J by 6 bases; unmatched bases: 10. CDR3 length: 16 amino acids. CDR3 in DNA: TGTGCCAGCAGTTCCCACACCCGGACAGGGGCTCAGCCCCAGCATTTT. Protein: CASSSHTRTGAQPQHF.

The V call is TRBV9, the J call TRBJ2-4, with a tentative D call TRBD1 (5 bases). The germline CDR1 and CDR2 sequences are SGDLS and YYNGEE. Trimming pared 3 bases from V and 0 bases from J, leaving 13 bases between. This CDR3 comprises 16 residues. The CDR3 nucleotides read TGTGCCAGCAGCGAGACAGTCTCCCTAGCCAAAAACATTCAGTACTTC. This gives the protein CASSETVSLAKNIQYF.

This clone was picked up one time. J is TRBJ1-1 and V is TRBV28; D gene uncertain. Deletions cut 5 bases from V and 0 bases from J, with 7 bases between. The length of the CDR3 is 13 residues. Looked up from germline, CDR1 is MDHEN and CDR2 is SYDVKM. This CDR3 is CASSTGLNTEAFF. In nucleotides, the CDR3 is TGTGCCAGCAGTACGGGTCTGAACACTGAAGCTTTCTTT.

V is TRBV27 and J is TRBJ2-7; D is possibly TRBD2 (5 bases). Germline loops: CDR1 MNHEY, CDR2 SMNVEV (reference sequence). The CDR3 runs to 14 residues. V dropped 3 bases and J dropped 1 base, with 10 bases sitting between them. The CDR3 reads CASSFSAGSYEQYF. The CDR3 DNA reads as TGTGCCAGCAGTTTTAGTGCGGGTTCCTACGAGCAGTACTTC.

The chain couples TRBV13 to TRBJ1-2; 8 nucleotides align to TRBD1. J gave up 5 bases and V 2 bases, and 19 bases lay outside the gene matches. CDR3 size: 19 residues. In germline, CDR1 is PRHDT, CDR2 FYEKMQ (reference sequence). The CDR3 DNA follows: TGTGCCAGCAGCTTATCTCATCCGGGACAGGAACACTCGGGGTATGGCTACACCTTC. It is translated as CASSLSHPGQEHSGYGYTF.

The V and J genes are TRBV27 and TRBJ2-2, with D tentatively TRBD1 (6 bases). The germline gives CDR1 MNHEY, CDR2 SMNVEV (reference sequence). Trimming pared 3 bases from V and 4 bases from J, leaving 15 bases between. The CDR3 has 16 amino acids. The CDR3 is CASSFFTGSGTGELFF. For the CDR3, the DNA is TGTGCCAGCAGTTTCTTTACAGGGTCGGGCACCGGGGAGCTGTTTTTT.

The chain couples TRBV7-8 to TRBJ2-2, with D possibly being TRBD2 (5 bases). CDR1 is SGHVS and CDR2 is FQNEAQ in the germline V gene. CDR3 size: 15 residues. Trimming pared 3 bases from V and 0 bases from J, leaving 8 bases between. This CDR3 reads CASSFRDSNTGELFF. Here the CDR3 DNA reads TGTGCCAGCAGCTTTCGGGATTCGAACACCGGGGAGCTGTTTTTT.